The next 25 T cell receptor beta chains were all read from a single sample in a study of blood T cell repertoires in COVID-19. Libraries were prepared by immunoSEQ multiplex PCR; TCRdb keeps only in-frame clonotypes and omits some of them. The sample yields 90,000 to 150,000 clones, 75% to 85% seen once. The sequenced material came from peripheral blood. These receptors were obtained from a woman older than 75 with acute or convalescent COVID-19.

This clone showed up just a few times. The chain uses TRBV2 and TRBJ2-5; TRBD1 matches at 12 bases. Germline trimming cut 5 bases from V and 2 bases from J; bases unmatched to any gene: 3. CDR1 is SNHLY, CDR2 FYNNEI, per germline. This CDR3 comprises 15 residues. Here the CDR3 DNA reads TGTGCCAGCAGTCGGGACAGGGGGCATCAAGAGACCCAGTACTTC. Its protein product is CASSRDRGHQETQYF.

V and J are TRBV6-6 and TRBJ1-5; 8 bases align to TRBD1. V lost 5 bases, J lost 2 bases, and 11 bases stayed unmatched. This CDR3 contains 17 residues. CDR1 is MNHNY and CDR2 is SVGAGI in the germline V gene (reference sequence). The DNA for the CDR3 is TGTGCCAGCAGTCAACTGCGGACAGGGTACGGCAATCAGCCCCAGCATTTT. Its protein is CASSQLRTGYGNQPQHF.

The chain employs TRBV5-4 and TRBJ1-1; D ambiguous. The V gene's germline CDR1 is SGHNT and CDR2 YYREEE (reference sequence). The CDR3 spans 14 residues. V lost 2 bases, J lost 4 bases, and 12 bases lay in between. The CDR3 DNA follows: TGTGCCAGCAGCTTTGGACCAGAGGGCACTGAAGCTTTCTTT. This sequence encodes CASSFGPEGTEAFF.

The V and J genes are TRBV19 and TRBJ2-1, with 14 bases matching TRBD2. The V segment lost 2 bases and the J segment 6 bases; nucleotides outside the gene matches: 3. This CDR3 has 16 amino acids. Germline CDR1 is LNHDA and CDR2 is SQIVND (reference sequence). The CDR3 DNA reads TGTGCCAGTAGTATACGGACTAGCGGGAGGCTCAATGAGCAGTTCTTC. Its protein product is CASSIRTSGRLNEQFF. Together with reference TRBV19 and TRBJ2-1, the CDR3 gives the full variable domain: DGGITQSPKYLFRKEGQNVTLSCEQNLNHDAMYWYRQDPGQGLRLIYYSQIVNDFQKGDIAEGYSVSREKKESFPLTVTSAQKNPTAFYLCASSIRTSGRLNEQFFGPGTRLTVL.

V usage is TRBV5-6 and J usage is TRBJ2-7; the D gene is possibly TRBD2 (5 bases). Germline CDR1 reads SGHDT; CDR2 reads YYEEEE. The V end lost 1 base, the J end lost 11 bases, and 16 bases lay between the germline ends. The CDR3 extends over 13 amino acids. This CDR3 is CASSLKTEPGKYF. CDR3 nucleotides: TGTGCCAGCAGCTTGAAAACGGAACCGGGGAAGTACTTC.

The rearrangement uses TRBV5-4 and TRBJ1-2; 8 bases are a match to TRBD1. Germline CDR1 is SGHNT and CDR2 is YYREEE (reference sequence). The CDR3 runs 17 residues. J lost 0 bases, V lost 0 bases, and 7 bases had no gene match. In DNA form, the CDR3 reads TGTGCCAGCAGCTTGGAGCGGGGACAGGCTTCTAACTATGGCTACACCTTC. Translating it yields CASSLERGQASNYGYTF.

This rearrangement joins TRBV7-9 to TRBJ1-2; 8 bases map to TRBD1. The CDR3 loop spans 15 amino acids. CDR1 is SEHNR, CDR2 FQNEAQ, per germline (reference sequence). The V and J ends lost 4 bases and 5 bases, in that order; junction bases with no gene match: 9. The CDR3 protein is CASSSPSGTGYGYTF. The CDR3 region has the DNA TGTGCCAGCAGCTCACCCTCCGGGACAGGTTATGGCTACACCTTC.

The chain employs TRBV2 and TRBJ2-5, with a weak D call TRBD2 (6 bases). The CDR3 is 13 residues long. V dropped 4 bases and J dropped 5 bases, with 11 bases sitting between them. Germline-derived CDR1 and CDR2 are SNHLY and FYNNEI. CDR3 sequence reads: CASSADSGETQYF. For the CDR3, the DNA is TGTGCCAGCAGTGCTGACAGCGGGGAGACCCAGTACTTC.

The rearrangement links TRBV5-1 to TRBJ2-2, with D tentatively TRBD1 (6 bases). CDR1 and CDR2 (germline): SGHRS, YFSETQ. This CDR3 is built from 15 residues. V was cut by 0 bases and J by 0 bases, with 6 bases left in between. The CDR3 DNA sequence: TGCGCCAGCAGCTTGGCAGGGGCGAACACCGGGGAGCTGTTTTTT. Translated: CASSLAGANTGELFF.

The chain has TRBV6-6 and TRBJ1-5; unclear D gene. The germline V gene encodes CDR1 MNHNY and CDR2 SVGAGI (reference sequence). The CDR3 is 15 amino acids. Trimming took off 2 bases at V and 4 bases at J, with 12 bases between the two ends. CDR3 residues: CASSYRAAGNQPQHF. DNA of the CDR3: TGTGCCAGCAGTTACCGGGCCGCGGGAAATCAGCCCCAGCATTTT.

The rearrangement joins TRBV7-2 to TRBJ1-1; D is unresolved. The germline V gene has CDR1 SGHTA and CDR2 FQGNSA. The ends were cut back, 5 bases at V and 1 base at J, with 14 bases in the middle. The CDR3 totals 15 residues. DNA of the CDR3: TGTGCCAGCAGCCCCTCGGGAGGCGGGAACACTGAAGCTTTCTTT. Amino acids: CASSPSGGGNTEAFF.

The chain links TRBV6-5 to TRBJ1-1; 9 positions agree with TRBD1. The germline V gene encodes CDR1 MNHEY and CDR2 SVGAGI. Trimming cost V 4 bases and J 11 bases; bases outside gene matches: 17. This CDR3 region has 16 residues. CDR3 in amino acids: CASSSHSLDRGFAAFF. The CDR3 bases are TGTGCCAGCAGTTCACACTCCCTAGACAGGGGGTTTGCCGCTTTCTTT.

This clone was observed a few times. The CDR3 sequence is CASSVRQGLEQYF. Here the CDR3 DNA reads TGTGCCAGCAGCGTCAGACAGGGACTCGAGCAGTACTTC. The rearrangement joins TRBV7-2 to TRBJ2-7; the D gene is possibly TRBD1 (7 bases). Germline values: CDR1 SGHTA, CDR2 FQGNSA. The V gene lost 5 bases and the J gene lost 6 bases, with 14 bases spanning the gap. The CDR3 is made up of 13 amino acids.

The rearrangement uses TRBV5-6 and TRBJ2-1, with no clear D. The V end lost 5 bases, the J end lost 0 bases, and 12 bases lay between the germline ends. CDR3 length: 15 amino acids. The germline V gene has CDR1 SGHDT and CDR2 YYEEEE. The CDR3 nucleotides are TGTGCCAGCAGGTCAGCGCCAAACTCCTACAATGAGCAGTTCTTC. Encoded protein: CASRSAPNSYNEQFF.

V gene TRBV19 combines with J gene TRBJ1-5; tentative D call: TRBD1 (6 bases). V lost 1 base, J lost 7 bases, and 14 bases lay in between. This CDR3 region has 15 residues. The germline V gene has CDR1 LNHDA and CDR2 SQIVND (reference sequence). The CDR3 protein is CASSIVARGGQPQHF. DNA for the CDR3: TGTGCCAGTAGTATAGTTGCCAGGGGCGGACAGCCCCAGCATTTT. The whole variable domain, filled in from reference TRBV19 and TRBJ1-5, reads DGGITQSPKYLFRKEGQNVTLSCEQNLNHDAMYWYRQDPGQGLRLIYYSQIVNDFQKGDIAEGYSVSREKKESFPLTVTSAQKNPTAFYLCASSIVARGGQPQHFGDGTRLSIL.

This rearrangement joins TRBV6-5 to TRBJ1-1; 7 bases match TRBD1. After removal of 3 bases from V and 5 bases from J, the junction contained 12 bases not matched to a gene. The germline CDR1 and CDR2 sequences are MNHEY and SVGAGI. The CDR3 extends over 16 amino acids. This CDR3 is CASSYRAGGVETEAFF. The CDR3 DNA is TGTGCCAGCAGTTATAGGGCAGGGGGAGTTGAAACTGAAGCTTTCTTT.

The rearrangement uses TRBV2 and TRBJ1-6; perhaps TRBD1 as D (6 bases). The V end was cut by 2 bases, the J end by 3 bases, with 8 bases between. This CDR3 region has 15 residues. Germline-derived CDR1 and CDR2 are SNHLY and FYNNEI. The CDR3, as DNA: TGTGCCAGCAGTGAACAGGACAGCTATAATTCACCCCTCCACTTT. Its protein is CASSEQDSYNSPLHF.

This chain uses TRBV10-2 with TRBJ2-2; weak D call: TRBD1 (5 bases). CDR1 is WSHSY, CDR2 SAAADI, per germline. The CDR3 is made up of 15 amino acids. V lost 4 bases to trimming and J lost 5 bases, with 14 bases between them. Here the CDR3 reads CASSGQSDGTGELFF. The CDR3 nucleotides read TGCGCCAGCAGTGGACAGAGCGACGGAACCGGGGAGCTGTTTTTT.

This chain uses TRBV19 with TRBJ1-2, with TRBD1 matching 10 bases. The germline V gene has CDR1 LNHDA and CDR2 SQIVND (reference sequence). V shed 5 bases, J shed 3 bases, and the junction held 6 bases outside the gene matches. The CDR3 consists of 15 residues. The CDR3 sequence is CASSADRGLDYGYTF. In DNA form, the CDR3 reads TGTGCCAGTAGTGCCGACAGGGGGCTTGACTATGGCTACACCTTC.

There are a few counts of this clone. The gene calls are TRBV5-1 and TRBJ2-5, with TRBD2 matching 7 bases. Per the germline V gene, CDR1 is SGHRS and CDR2 is YFSETQ. The CDR3 sequence is 15 residues long. Unmatched junction bases numbered 3, after V lost 0 bases and J lost 1 base. CDR3 sequence: CASSLGASGQETQYF. The CDR3 DNA reads as TGCGCCAGCAGCTTGGGGGCTAGCGGCCAAGAGACCCAGTACTTC.

The rearrangement uses TRBV28 and TRBJ1-6; 9 bases are shared with TRBD1. Germline CDR1 and CDR2: MDHEN and SYDVKM. Trimming took 7 bases from V and 9 from J; bases not matched to a gene: 13. The CDR3 spans 16 residues. Here the CDR3 DNA reads TGTGCCAGCACCTTGCCACCGGGACAGGGAGGTTCACCCCTCCACTTT. Amino acid sequence: CASTLPPGQGGSPLHF.

The V call is TRBV30, the J call TRBJ1-4; D is unresolved. Germline V lookup: CDR1 GTSNPN, CDR2 SVGIG (reference sequence). V was trimmed by 3 bases and J by 10 bases, leaving 18 bases between them. The CDR3 is 14 amino acids. The CDR3 spells CAWSASESPAKLFF. In DNA, the CDR3 is TGTGCCTGGAGCGCCAGCGAAAGCCCGGCAAAACTGTTTTTT.

The V call is TRBV11-2, the J call TRBJ2-7; D perhaps matches TRBD2 (6 bases). The length of the CDR3 is 15 residues. CDR1 is SGHAT and CDR2 is FQNNGV in the germline V gene. The V end lost 2 bases, the J end lost 3 bases, and 14 bases lay between the germline ends. The CDR3 DNA sequence: TGTGCCAGCAGCTTACGGGCGGGGTCCATCTACGAGCAGTACTTC. This sequence encodes CASSLRAGSIYEQYF.

The chain couples TRBV24-1 to TRBJ1-4; 8 bases align to TRBD1. This CDR3 comprises 16 residues. The junction had 9 bases not matched to a gene; V was cut back by 4 bases and J by 6 bases. Germline lookup yields CDR1 KGHDR and CDR2 SFDVKD. The CDR3 DNA reads as TGTGCCACCAGTGAACCCAGTCCAGGGGGCTATGAAAAACTGTTTTTT. This codes for CATSEPSPGGYEKLFF.

The V call is TRBV18, the J call TRBJ2-1, with 7 nucleotides matching TRBD1. The V segment lost 3 bases and the J segment 0 bases; nucleotides outside the gene matches: 2. CDR3 length: 15 residues. Germline loops: CDR1 KGHSH, CDR2 LQKENI. The CDR3 protein is CASSPGQSSYNEQFF. CDR3 bases: TGTGCCAGCTCACCGGGACAGAGCTCCTACAATGAGCAGTTCTTC. The full variable domain, its missing parts supplied by reference TRBV18 and TRBJ2-1, is NAGVMQNPRHLVRRRGQEARLRCSPMKGHSHVYWYRQLPEEGLKFMVYLQKENIIDESGMPKERFSAEFPKEGPSILRIQQVVRGDSAAYFCASSPGQSSYNEQFFGPGTRLTVL.